Listed below are T cell receptor beta chains from one sample, sequenced in a study of cytomegalovirus exposure and HLA in healthy donors. Measured with immunoSEQ multiplex PCR; TCRdb has only the in-frame clones, and not every one. The repertoire holds about 130,000 clones, with approximately 80% as singletons. The sequenced sample was PBMCs. The receptor set was obtained from a male donor in good health and CMV-seropositive. Each CDR3 is given with its conserved first and last residue. Each record gives: D gene, clone size, J gene, CDR3 length, V gene, CDR3 DNA, CDR3 protein. A D gene is named only where the DNA matches it firmly. The size entry is marked missing in some rows and otherwise reads once, few, many or a size class.

TRBD1 . TRBJ1-1 15 TRBV2 TGTGCCAGCAGGAGGACAGGCCCCGCGTACACTGAAGCTTTCTTT CASRRTGPAYTEAFF
. . TRBJ2-1 14 TRBV5-5 TGTGCCAGCAGCTCATCAGAGGGATACAATGAGCAGTTCTTC CASSSSEGYNEQFF
. . TRBJ1-1 16 TRBV6-5 TGTGCCAGCAGTTACTGGACTCTACAGGGAAGGGCGGAAGCTTTCTTT CASSYWTLQGRAEAFF
. . TRBJ2-2 13 TRBV7-3 TGTGCCAGCAGCTTAACCGACACGGGGGAGCTGTTTTTT CASSLTDTGELFF
. once TRBJ2-7 15 TRBV15 TGTGCCACCAGCAGAAGGGACAAGTCCTCCTACGAGCAGTACTTC CATSRRDKSSYEQYF
TRBD1 . TRBJ1-5 12 TRBV28 TGTGCCAGCAGTTCAGGGGGGCAGCCCCAGCATTTT CASSSGGQPQHF
. few TRBJ2-7 14 TRBV19 TGTGCCAGTAGTATTCAGTCAGGGCCCTACGAGCAGTACTTC CASSIQSGPYEQYF
TRBD2 . TRBJ2-3 15 TRBV7-9 TGTGCCAGCAGCCCGTCCGGGACTAGCGCCAGGACGCAGTATTTT CASSPSGTSARTQYF
. . TRBJ1-2 14 TRBV25-1 TGTGCCAGCAGTGAAGATCCGGTTAACTATGGCTACACCTTC CASSEDPVNYGYTF
TRBD1 few TRBJ2-1 15 TRBV7-8 TGTGCCAGCAGCCTAGGACAGGGGGTCGGTAATGAGCAGTTCTTC CASSLGQGVGNEQFF
TRBD2 . TRBJ2-2 20 TRBV19 TGTGCCAGTACCGGACAGGGAAGACTAGCGGGAGGGCCGGGCACCGGGGAGCTGTTTTTT CASTGQGRLAGGPGTGELFF
TRBD1 once TRBJ2-1 13 TRBV7-2 TGTGCCAGCAGTTTTACAGGGGGCAATGAGCAGTTCTTC CASSFTGGNEQFF
TRBD2 . TRBJ2-3 17 TRBV25-1 TGTGCCAGCAGTGAATATTCGACTAGCGGGGGCACAGATACGCAGTATTTT CASSEYSTSGGTDTQYF
TRBD1 . TRBJ2-7 15 TRBV7-2 TGTGCCAGCAGCTTAGACAGGGGGGCCTCCTACGAGCAGTACTTC CASSLDRGASYEQYF
TRBD2 . TRBJ2-1 15 TRBV5-1 TGCGCCAGCAGCTTGGGCGGGAGCTCCTACAATGAGCAGTTCTTC CASSLGGSSYNEQFF
. . TRBJ2-6 16 TRBV19 TGTGCCAGTAGTCCGACCAGAGCTGCTGGGGCCAACGGCCTGACTTTC CASSPTRAAGANGLTF
. . TRBJ2-2 15 TRBV25-1 TGTGCCAGCAGTGAACGCGACAGCTTCACCGGGGAGCTGTTTTTT CASSERDSFTGELFF
TRBD1 . TRBJ2-7 15 TRBV5-1 TGCGCCAGCAGCTGGCGGGACAGGGGGCTGGGCGAGCAGTACTTC CASSWRDRGLGEQYF
TRBD2 . TRBJ2-1 16 TRBV10-3 TGTGCCATCAGTCGTCAGCGGGAGGCCACACACAATGAGCAGTTCTTC CAISRQREATHNEQFF
. few TRBJ2-5 16 TRBV5-6 TGTGCCAGCAGCTTGGCGAGACTACTCAGCCAAGAGACCCAGTACTTC CASSLARLLSQETQYF
. . TRBJ2-7 13 TRBV27 TGTGCCAGCATGGGGGGTCTGTCCTACGAGCAGTACTTC CASMGGLSYEQYF
TRBD2 . TRBJ2-1 16 TRBV6-5 TGTGCCAGCAGTTACTTGGGCGGGAGTCTTATAAATGAGCAGTTCTTC CASSYLGGSLINEQFF
. . TRBJ2-1 15 TRBV19 TGTGCCAGTAGTATAGGGAGGGACCCCGGCAATGAGCAGTTCTTC CASSIGRDPGNEQFF
TRBD2 . TRBJ2-5 15 TRBV5-4 TGTGCCAGCAGCTTGACTAGCGGGATGCAAGAGACCCAGTACTTC CASSLTSGMQETQYF
TRBD1 once TRBJ1-2 16 TRBV18 TGTGCCAGCTCACCCCCACAGGGGGCGAATATCTATGGCTACACCTTC CASSPPQGANIYGYTF
TRBD2 . TRBJ2-3 17 TRBV7-2 TGTGCCAGCAGCCCGCCCGGGACTAGCGGGCGCACAGATACGCAGTATTTT CASSPPGTSGRTDTQYF
. . TRBJ1-1 14 TRBV6-6 TGTGCCAGCAGGAAACAGGTTTTGAACACTGAAGCTTTCTTT CASRKQVLNTEAFF
. . TRBJ2-7 16 TRBV6-1 TGTGCCAGCAGTGAAGCGAGACTCCTATGGGCCTACGAGCAGTACTTC CASSEARLLWAYEQYF
. . TRBJ1-4 16 TRBV15 TGTGCCACCAGCAGAGATCTGGGCAGTTCCGCAAAAAAACTGTTTTTT CATSRDLGSSAKKLFF
. . TRBJ2-3 14 TRBV28 TGTGCCAGCAGTTTATGGGACAGACAAGATACGCAGTATTTT CASSLWDRQDTQYF
TRBD2 . TRBJ2-1 15 TRBV5-1 TGCGCCAGCAGCCAGGGACTAGCGGGGATCAATGAGCAGTTCTTC CASSQGLAGINEQFF
. few TRBJ1-1 15 TRBV11-1 TGTGCCAGCAGCCCTAGCTGGGGTGAGGGCACTGAAGCTTTCTTT CASSPSWGEGTEAFF
. . TRBJ2-7 12 TRBV29-1 TGCAGCGCTCGGACAGAGACCTACGAGCAGTACTTC CSARTETYEQYF
TRBD1 . TRBJ2-3 16 TRBV5-6 TGTGCCAGCACCCTCAAGGGGGCGAGCGGTACAGATACGCAGTATTTT CASTLKGASGTDTQYF
TRBD1 . TRBJ2-7 14 TRBV28 TGTGCCAGCATTTCTGGGGCAGGGGGATACGAGCAGTACTTC CASISGAGGYEQYF
. few TRBJ2-1 15 TRBV27 TGTGCCAGCAGTTCCCCTTGGCAGGGGAAGGATGAGCAGTTCTTC CASSSPWQGKDEQFF
TRBD1 . TRBJ1-4 15 TRBV9 TGTGCCAGCAGCCCTTCGGGACAGGGGTATGAAAAACTGTTTTTT CASSPSGQGYEKLFF
. . TRBJ1-3 16 TRBV13 TGTGCCAGCAGCTTAGGGCCGGGGTCGGGGAGAAACACCATATATTTT CASSLGPGSGRNTIYF
. . TRBJ2-7 14 TRBV15 TGTGCCACCAGCACAGGGGATTCGGCCTACGAGCAGTACTTC CATSTGDSAYEQYF
. . TRBJ1-2 13 TRBV27 TGTGCCAGCAGTGACAGTCCGATCTATGGCTACACCTTC CASSDSPIYGYTF
. . TRBJ1-1 14 TRBV28 TGTGCCAGCGGCCGGCAGGAACACTACACTGAAGCTTTCTTT CASGRQEHYTEAFF
. . TRBJ2-7 13 TRBV15 TGTGCCACCAGCAGAGAGCAGTACTACGAGCAGTACTTC CATSREQYYEQYF
. . TRBJ1-2 12 TRBV28 TGTGCCAGCAGTTCTTTAAACTATGGCTACACCTTC CASSSLNYGYTF
. . TRBJ2-3 16 TRBV6-5 TGTGCCAACAGTTACTCAAAGGCCGAGCTTCGGTGGGCGCAGTGTTTT CANSYSKAELRWAQCF
. once TRBJ2-3 14 TRBV15 TGTGCCACCAGCAGACCCCTGAGGTCAGATACGCAGTATTTT CATSRPLRSDTQYF
TRBD1 . TRBJ1-1 16 TRBV5-1 TGCGCCAGCAGCGAACTCCGGGACAGATTTAACACTGAAGCTTTCTTT CASSELRDRFNTEAFF
TRBD2 few TRBJ2-7 15 TRBV5-1 TGCGCCAGCAGCTTGGGACTAGCGGGAGGCTCCGAGCAGTACTTC CASSLGLAGGSEQYF
TRBD1 . TRBJ1-1 14 TRBV9 TGTGCCAGCAGCGTAGAACAGGGGTACACTGAAGCTTTCTTT CASSVEQGYTEAFF
TRBD1 few TRBJ1-1 14 TRBV5-1 TGCGCCAGCACCTACCTCGGGACAGCAGGCGAAGCTTTCTTT CASTYLGTAGEAFF
. . TRBJ1-1 11 TRBV30 TGTGCCTGGAATAGGGGCACTGAAGCTTTCTTT CAWNRGTEAFF
. . TRBJ1-6 14 TRBV5-4 TGTGCCAGCAGCTTGGATCCGGTTAATTCACCCCTCCACTTT CASSLDPVNSPLHF